This T cell receptor (beta chain) was obtained from a study of early T cells in non-severe SARS-CoV-2 infection. Whole-study context: RNA in bulk from unsorted whole blood was sequenced, and chains were unpaired.

This CDR3 comprises 14 residues. V lost 6 bases and J 6 bases, leaving 16 bases between the germline ends. CDR1 and CDR2 (germline): MDHEN, SYDVKM. TCRdb re-analysed the 5' RACE reads in MiXCR, keeping a single row per CDR3 protein. The sample has roughly 120,000 distinct CDR3 sequences; more than 13% are singletons. Sequences were obtained from whole blood. The chain is built from TRBV28 and TRBJ2-3, with D maybe TRBD2 (5 bases). This TCR was recovered from an adult who was a healthcare worker with PCR-confirmed SARS-CoV-2 infection or an uninfected control (not recorded which). CDR3 coding DNA: TGTGCCAGCAGCCCAGCACGGAGGTATGATACGCAGTATTTT. The encoded protein is CASSPARRYDTQYF.